This T cell receptor (beta chain) comes out of a study of cytotoxic CD8 clonotypes in ibrutinib-treated CLL. Only in-frame clones appear in the TCRdb table, and some are missing; sequencing was by immunoSEQ multiplex PCR. The data contain roughly 110,000 clones, about 53% of them singletons. The study's findings and limits: Baseline-level clonality went beyond age-matched healthy donors and moved in step with circulating CD8+ T-cell counts.

A word on this clone: Its antigen is unidentified.

The CDR3 spans 15 residues. CDR1 is MNHNY and CDR2 is SVGAGI in the germline V gene (reference sequence). V lost 0 bases to trimming and J lost 6 bases, with 15 bases between them. The receptor's source is a human donor with chronic lymphocytic leukemia. This chain links TRBV6-6 with TRBJ2-7, with D maybe TRBD1 (5 bases). The starting material was PBMCs, obtained after 24 months of ibrutinib treatment. The CDR3 DNA reads TGTGCCAGCAGTTACTCGGCAGGGATGGCGAGCGAGCAGTACTTC. Encoded protein: CASSYSAGMASEQYF.